What follows are 31 T cell receptor beta chains derived from one specimen sequenced in a study of CD8 T cells in Susac syndrome. A quantity of roughly 0.5 to 1 ug RNA underwent reverse transcription using random hexamers. TCRdb re-derived calls from the immunoSEQ multiplex PCR reads in MiXCR, one entry per CDR3 protein. In the table there are approximately 79,000 distinct CDR3 sequences, 80% to 95% of which are singletons. The source material was CD8+ T cells from PBMCs. These receptors all stem from a human donor with Susac syndrome.

This clonotype came up a few times. The rearrangement uses TRBV5-1 and TRBJ2-3; 8 nucleotides agree with TRBD2. V trimming: 0 bases; J trimming: 0 bases; junction bases outside the gene matches: 3. Germline V gene data show CDR1 as SGHRS and CDR2 as YFSETQ. The CDR3 runs to 16 residues. The CDR3 is CASSLAGGRSTDTQYF. CDR3 DNA sequence: TGCGCCAGCAGCTTGGCAGGCGGGAGGAGCACAGATACGCAGTATTTT.

The chain is built from TRBV25-1 and TRBJ1-5; D unresolved. The CDR3 sequence is 16 residues long. CDR1 and CDR2 from the germline V gene are MGHDK and SYGVNS. V was clipped by 7 bases and J by 0 bases, with 16 bases between them. The CDR3 sequence is CASNLPGRYSNQPQHF. CDR3 DNA sequence: TGTGCCAGCAATCTACCCGGGAGATATAGCAATCAGCCCCAGCATTTT.

This rearrangement joins TRBV29-1 to TRBJ2-7; the match to TRBD2 covers 11 bases. Trimming took 6 bases from V and 4 from J; bases not matched to a gene: 8. Germline assignment: CDR1 SQVTM and CDR2 ANQGSEA. This CDR3 contains 14 residues. The CDR3 reads CSVVTSGRGYEQYF. As DNA, the CDR3 is TGCAGCGTGGTCACTAGCGGGAGAGGGTACGAGCAGTACTTC.

V is TRBV19 and J is TRBJ1-5, with D unclear. This CDR3 is 16 amino acids long. Germline V CDR1 and CDR2: LNHDA, SQIVND (reference sequence). The germline V and J ends were trimmed by 2 bases and 1 base, with 12 bases remaining between them. DNA for the CDR3: TGTGCCAGTAGTATATCCGTTTATGGGAGCAATCAGCCCCAGCATTTT. This codes for CASSISVYGSNQPQHF.

The rearrangement uses TRBV6-1 and TRBJ1-3, with 8 bases matching TRBD1. Losses at the gene ends were 2 bases for V and 2 bases for J; bases not matched to a gene: 5. There are 16 residues in the CDR3. The germline CDR1 and CDR2 sequences are MNHNS and SASEGT. The CDR3 reads CASSEYVRGPGNTIYF. CDR3 coding DNA: TGTGCCAGCAGTGAATATGTCAGGGGGCCTGGAAACACCATATATTTT.

This chain connects TRBV12-3 or TRBV12-4 to TRBJ1-5; 8 bases map to TRBD1. V was pared by 5 bases and J by 5 bases, with 5 bases of the junction left unmatched. There are 14 residues in the CDR3. The chain's CDR3 is CASSQDRVDQPQHF. CDR3 sequence (DNA): TGTGCCAGCAGTCAGGACAGGGTGGATCAGCCCCAGCATTTT.

The chain has TRBV12-3 or TRBV12-4 and TRBJ2-1; the D gene is possibly TRBD2 (6 bases). Trimming left V 6 bases short and J 2 bases short, with 14 bases between. There are 15 residues in the CDR3. The CDR3 is CASSFGGSTYNEQFF. CDR3 nucleotide sequence: TGTGCCAGCAGCTTTGGGGGGTCTACCTACAATGAGCAGTTCTTC.

The chain combines TRBV27 with TRBJ2-1; 7 nucleotides align to TRBD2. Germline CDR1 and CDR2: MNHEY and SMNVEV (reference sequence). Trimming removed 5 bases from V and 7 bases from J; junction bases left unmatched: 8. This CDR3 is 14 amino acids long. DNA of the CDR3: TGTGCCAGCAGTCAATTGGGGAGGGTTAATGAGCAGTTCTTC. Its translation: CASSQLGRVNEQFF.

V and J are TRBV7-9 and TRBJ1-2; D unresolved. This CDR3 has 11 residues. Trimming shortened V by 5 bases and J by 9 bases, and 10 bases separated the two germline ends. Germline lookup yields CDR1 SEHNR and CDR2 FQNEAQ (reference sequence). CDR3 amino acids: CASSPPRSYTF. The CDR3 DNA sequence: TGTGCCAGCAGCCCACCGAGGAGCTACACCTTC.

The rearrangement uses TRBV30 and TRBJ1-6, with D uncertain. The germline gives CDR1 GTSNPN, CDR2 SVGIG (reference sequence). The CDR3 covers 13 residues. Trimming took off 2 bases at V and 9 bases at J, with 11 bases between the two ends. The CDR3 protein is CAWSRVGGSPLHF. CDR3 DNA: TGTGCCTGGAGTAGGGTTGGCGGTTCACCCCTCCACTTT.

The chain joins TRBV20-1 to TRBJ2-6; D not certain. Germline lookup yields CDR1 DFQATT and CDR2 SNEGSKA (reference sequence). The CDR3 has 14 residues. The V end lost 0 bases, the J end lost 1 base, and 4 bases lay between the germline ends. The CDR3 protein is CSARDPSGANVLTF. CDR3 bases: TGCAGTGCTAGAGATCCTTCTGGGGCCAACGTCCTGACTTTC.

CDR3 loop: CASSRPGGTANTEAFF. DNA of the CDR3: TGCGCCAGCAGCCGCCCGGGTGGGACAGCAAACACTGAAGCTTTCTTT. The rearrangement links TRBV5-1 to TRBJ1-1, with 7 bases matching TRBD1. Germline V gene lookup returns CDR1 SGHRS and CDR2 YFSETQ. This CDR3 region has 16 residues. J gave up 2 bases and V 4 bases, and 11 bases lay outside the gene matches. The full variable domain, in which reference TRBV5-1 and TRBJ1-1 provide the parts outside the CDR3, is KAGVTQTPRYLIKTRGQQVTLSCSPISGHRSVSWYQQTPGQGLQFLFEYFSETQRNKGNFPGRFSGRQFSNSRSEMNVSTLELGDSALYLCASSRPGGTANTEAFFGQGTRLTVV.

CDR3 loop: CASSEQAYGYTF. The CDR3 bases are TGTGCCAGCTCCGAACAGGCATATGGCTACACCTTC. The rearrangement joins TRBV9 to TRBJ1-2; D might be TRBD1 (5 bases). V lost 7 bases and J lost 5, with 12 bases in between. The CDR3 is 12 residues long. Looked up from germline, CDR1 is SGDLS and CDR2 is YYNGEE.

The chain couples TRBV9 to TRBJ1-5; 9 positions match TRBD1. The CDR3 length is 15 residues. The V and J ends lost 4 bases and 4 bases, in that order; junction bases with no gene match: 6. CDR1 and CDR2 from the germline V gene are SGDLS and YYNGEE. The CDR3 region is CASSRTGGRNQPQHF. In DNA, the CDR3 is TGTGCCAGCAGCCGAACAGGGGGCAGGAATCAGCCCCAGCATTTT.

The chain employs TRBV4-1 and TRBJ2-7; D is undetermined. The CDR3 is 15 amino acids. V gave up 1 base and J gave up 6 bases, with 16 bases separating them. The germline V gene encodes CDR1 MGHRA and CDR2 YSYEKL. DNA of the CDR3: TGCGCCAGCAGCCAAGCAGGAGTACCCAAGGGCGAGCAGTACTTC. It yields the protein CASSQAGVPKGEQYF.

This rearrangement joins TRBV29-1 to TRBJ1-2; 8 nucleotides align to TRBD1. Germline V gene data show CDR1 as SQVTM and CDR2 as ANQGSEA. Germline trimming cut 1 base from V and 5 bases from J; bases unmatched to any gene: 6. The CDR3 covers 14 residues. CDR3 residues: CSVEAQTGEYGYTF. Written as DNA, the CDR3 is TGCAGCGTTGAAGCGCAGACAGGGGAGTATGGCTACACCTTC. Full variable domain (outside the CDR3, taken from reference TRBV29-1 and TRBJ1-2): SAVISQKPSRDICQRGTSLTIQCQVDSQVTMMFWYRQQPGQSLTLIATANQGSEATYESGFVIDKFPISRPNLTFSTLTVSNMSPEDSSIYLCSVEAQTGEYGYTFGSGTRLTVV.

The chain uses TRBV3-1 and TRBJ2-3; 10 bases fit TRBD2. CDR1 and CDR2 (germline): LGHDT, YNNKEL (reference sequence). V was pared by 0 bases and J by 5 bases, with 2 bases of the junction left unmatched. This CDR3 contains 15 residues. The CDR3 region is CASSQDSGRIDTQYF. DNA of the CDR3: TGTGCCAGCAGCCAAGATAGCGGGAGGATAGATACGCAGTATTTT.

The chain links TRBV7-9 to TRBJ2-3; D is perhaps TRBD2 (6 bases). The length of the CDR3 is 13 residues. In germline, CDR1 is SEHNR, CDR2 FQNEAQ (reference sequence). With 11 bases removed from V and 3 bases from J, the gap between germline ends came to 15 bases. DNA for the CDR3: TGTGCCGTCATATCGGAGGGGACAGATACGCAGTATTTT. Protein: CAVISEGTDTQYF. Supplemented by reference TRBV7-9 and TRBJ2-3, the full variable domain reads DTGVSQNPRHKITKRGQNVTFRCDPISEHNRLYWYRQTLGQGPEFLTYFQNEAQLEKSRLLSDRFSAERPKGSFSTLEIQRTEQGDSAMYLCAVISEGTDTQYFGPGTRLTVL.

The gene calls are TRBV6-2 or TRBV6-3 and TRBJ2-7; 9 nucleotides line up with TRBD2. CDR3 length equals 14 residues. With 5 bases clipped from V and 3 bases from J, the junction kept 5 bases outside the gene matches. Germline loops: CDR1 MNHEY, CDR2 SVGEGT. The CDR3 DNA sequence: TGTGCCAGCAGTACGACTAGCGGAGACTACGAGCAGTACTTC. Protein sequence: CASSTTSGDYEQYF.

This clonotype has a single count. The chain combines TRBV15 with TRBJ1-3, with TRBD1 matching 9 bases. V was pared by 4 bases and J by 7 bases, with 8 bases of the junction left unmatched. Germline CDR1 and CDR2: LNHNV and YYDKDF (reference sequence). The length of the CDR3 is 15 residues. The CDR3 reads CATSTWDREGNTIYF. The CDR3 bases are TGTGCCACCAGCACTTGGGACAGGGAGGGGAACACCATATATTTT.

V and J are TRBV6-1 and TRBJ1-1; D may be TRBD1 (5 bases). Per the germline V gene, CDR1 is MNHNS and CDR2 is SASEGT. The CDR3 sequence is 13 residues long. The V gene lost 9 bases and the J gene lost 1 base, with 12 bases spanning the gap. CDR3 coding DNA: TGTGCCAGTAAGACAGCTGGGAACACTGAAGCTTTCTTT. This encodes CASKTAGNTEAFF.

The chain joins TRBV2 to TRBJ2-1; no reliable D call. Germline V gene lookup returns CDR1 SNHLY and CDR2 FYNNEI. The CDR3 consists of 13 residues. Trimming took off 4 bases at V and 0 bases at J, with 4 bases between the two ends. For the CDR3, the DNA is TGTGCCAGCAGTGTGGGCTCCTACAATGAGCAGTTCTTC. This encodes CASSVGSYNEQFF.

V and J are TRBV3-1 and TRBJ2-7; TRBD1 matches at 7 bases. CDR3 length equals 16 residues. In germline, CDR1 is LGHDT, CDR2 YNNKEL (reference sequence). V was pared by 0 bases and J by 0 bases, with 5 bases of the junction left unmatched. Here the CDR3 reads CASSQEGTVSSYEQYF. CDR3 DNA: TGTGCCAGCAGCCAAGAGGGGACAGTAAGCTCCTACGAGCAGTACTTC.

This chain links TRBV20-1 with TRBJ2-6, with D possibly TRBD2 on 6 matching bases. The CDR3 contains 13 residues. Germline V lookup: CDR1 DFQATT, CDR2 SNEGSKA (reference sequence). Trimming removed 7 bases at V and 4 bases at J, with 11 bases between. CDR3 DNA sequence: TGCAGTGTTTGGACTACCGGGGCCAACGTCCTGACTTTC. This codes for CSVWTTGANVLTF.

The rearrangement uses TRBV14 and TRBJ2-1; possibly TRBD2 for D (6 bases). V shed 4 bases and J shed 4 bases, with 14 bases lying between them. This CDR3 spans 15 amino acids. From germline, CDR1 is SGHDN and CDR2 FVKESK. The DNA of the CDR3 is TGTGCCAGCAGCCCCCCTGCGGGGCCTTACAATGAGCAGTTCTTC. It encodes CASSPPAGPYNEQFF. Full variable domain (rest looked up from reference TRBV14 and TRBJ2-1): EAGVTQFPSHSVIEKGQTVTLRCDPISGHDNLYWYRRVMGKEIKFLLHFVKESKQDESGMPNNRFLAERTGGTYSTLKVQPAELEDSGVYFCASSPPAGPYNEQFFGPGTRLTVL.

The rearrangement links TRBV12-3 or TRBV12-4 to TRBJ1-6, with 8 bases lining up with TRBD1. This CDR3 is 14 amino acids long. V shed 6 bases and J 10 bases; nucleotides not matched to a gene: 8. CDR3 region: CASREDRALSPLHF. The CDR3 region has the DNA TGTGCCAGCAGAGAGGACAGGGCCTTGTCACCCCTCCACTTT.

DNA for the CDR3: TGTGCCAGCAGCCACCACCGGGACAGAGCAGAGACCCAGTACTTC. Its protein is CASSHHRDRAETQYF. The rearrangement joins TRBV3-1 to TRBJ2-5, with 7 bases fitting TRBD1. The CDR3 covers 15 residues. The V and J ends lost 3 bases and 4 bases, in that order; junction bases with no gene match: 8. Germline V gene data show CDR1 as LGHDT and CDR2 as YNNKEL (reference sequence).

The chain is built from TRBV2 and TRBJ1-2; 7 nucleotides align to TRBD1. The CDR3 has 14 amino acids. The ends lost 6 bases at V and 9 bases at J; junction bases unmatched: 13. Germline V CDR1 and CDR2: SNHLY, FYNNEI. The CDR3 region has the DNA TGTGCCAGCAGAGCACCGAGCAGGGGGACTCGCTACACCTTC. Amino acids: CASRAPSRGTRYTF.

The chain recombines TRBV4-2 with TRBJ2-7, with D perhaps being TRBD1 or TRBD2 (5 bases each). CDR3 length: 14 amino acids. Germline CDR1 reads LGHNA; CDR2 reads YNFKEQ. V was clipped by 4 bases and J by 2 bases, with 12 bases between them. Written as DNA, the CDR3 is TGTGCCAGCAGCCCGGGGCACCAGACCTACGAGCAGTACTTC. Translated, it gives CASSPGHQTYEQYF.

This clonotype was counted a few times. J is TRBJ2-1 and V is TRBV18; D unresolved. The V end was cut by 3 bases, the J end by 0 bases, with 12 bases between. CDR3 size: 16 residues. Germline CDR1 and CDR2: KGHSH and LQKENI. As DNA, the CDR3 is TGTGCCAGCTCACCGGGCTACTGGAGCTCCTACAATGAGCAGTTCTTC. Residues: CASSPGYWSSYNEQFF. The whole variable domain, filled in from reference TRBV18 and TRBJ2-1, reads NAGVMQNPRHLVRRRGQEARLRCSPMKGHSHVYWYRQLPEEGLKFMVYLQKENIIDESGMPKERFSAEFPKEGPSILRIQQVVRGDSAAYFCASSPGYWSSYNEQFFGPGTRLTVL.

The chain recombines TRBV2 with TRBJ2-1; 10 bases align to TRBD2. V was clipped by 11 bases and J by 6 bases; unmatched bases: 13. The CDR3 sequence is 15 residues long. Germline CDR1 is SNHLY and CDR2 is FYNNEI. CDR3 bases: TGTGCCTGCCAACCCGCTAGCGGGAGCCTCAATGAGCAGTTCTTC. The encoded protein is CACQPASGSLNEQFF.